This T cell receptor (beta chain) came from a study of cytomegalovirus exposure and HLA in healthy donors. Regarding the study as a whole: Rare TCR sequences predominated, though certain public TCRs were found in many donors.

Worth noting for this clone: The antigen is unknown.

Germline-derived CDR1 and CDR2 are KGHSH and LQKENI. CDR3 length: 16 amino acids. The V end was cut by 1 base, the J end by 0 bases, with 10 bases between. Donors sampled were nominally healthy, though unrecorded immune exposures were likely. The PCR contained 60 Vbeta and 13 Jbeta primers. Authors' processing steps: There were 80 million to 95 million unique TCR beta chains by a later count, and approximately 11 million of them were shared. The method was immunoSEQ multiplex PCR; TCRdb's version includes in-frame clones alone and lacks a portion of them. That table is the source of V, J and clone size, and D and trimming were worked out from the DNA. The sample lists around 150,000 clones, about 77% occurring once.

This clonotype was sampled from a male donor in good health and CMV-seropositive. Sequencing was done on a sample of PBMCs. This sequence joins TRBV18 and TRBJ1-3, with D possibly TRBD1 on 5 matching bases. In DNA form, the CDR3 reads TGTGCCAGCTCACCACGGGGGGTTGCCTCTGGAAACACCATATATTTT. Its protein product is CASSPRGVASGNTIYF.